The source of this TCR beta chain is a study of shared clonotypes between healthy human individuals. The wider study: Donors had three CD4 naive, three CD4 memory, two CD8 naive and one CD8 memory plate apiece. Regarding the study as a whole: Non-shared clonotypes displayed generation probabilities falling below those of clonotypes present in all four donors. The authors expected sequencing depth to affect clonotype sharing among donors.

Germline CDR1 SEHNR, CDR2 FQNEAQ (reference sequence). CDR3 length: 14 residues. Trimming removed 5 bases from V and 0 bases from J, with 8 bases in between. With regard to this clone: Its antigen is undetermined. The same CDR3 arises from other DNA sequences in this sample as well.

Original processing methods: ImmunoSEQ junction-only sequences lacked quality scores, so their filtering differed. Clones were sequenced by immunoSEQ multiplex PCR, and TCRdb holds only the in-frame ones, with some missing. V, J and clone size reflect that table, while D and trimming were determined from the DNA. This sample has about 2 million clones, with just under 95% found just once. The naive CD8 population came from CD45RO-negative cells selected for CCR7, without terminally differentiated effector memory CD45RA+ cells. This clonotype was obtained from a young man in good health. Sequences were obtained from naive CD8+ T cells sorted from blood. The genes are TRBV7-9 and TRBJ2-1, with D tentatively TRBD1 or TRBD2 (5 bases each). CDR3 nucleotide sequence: TGTGCCAGCAGCGGGGGTAGCTCCTACAATGAGCAGTTCTTC. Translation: CASSGGSSYNEQFF.